This T cell receptor (beta chain) appears in the sequencing data of a study of cytomegalovirus exposure and HLA in healthy donors. Study-level findings and limits: A few V segments could not be told apart, such as TRBV6-2 and TRBV6-3, and were left out. In an earlier analysis, most TCR beta V segments were productive about 90% or about 30% of the time.

PCR involved 60 Vbeta and 13 Jbeta primers. Profiling relied on immunoSEQ multiplex PCR, and the TCRdb table lists in-frame clones only, not all of them. The repertoire has 200,000 or so clones, around 75% of them found once; the top ten carry 5% to 6%. To note about this clone: Its antigen remains unknown.

V lost 0 bases to trimming and J lost 4 bases; unmatched junction nucleotides: 3. Germline V CDR1 and CDR2: ENHRY, SYGVKD. The CDR3 loop spans 15 amino acids. The chain is built from TRBV10-3 and TRBJ2-7; 10 bases align to TRBD1. Input material: PBMCs. This receptor was obtained from a woman aged 25 to 45 in good health and CMV-seropositive. This CDR3 is CAISESRQGAYEQYF. CDR3 sequence (DNA): TGTGCCATCAGTGAGTCGAGACAGGGGGCTTACGAGCAGTACTTC.